A selection of T cell receptor beta chains follows, all from one sample in a study of blood T cells in healthy people across ages. In TCRdb, the 5' RACE reads were re-called with MiXCR into one record per CDR3 protein. The sample lists about 1.4 million distinct CDR3 sequences, roughly 64% occurring once. Sequenced material: blood. These TCRs come from a man between 18 and 29 years old in good health. Each CDR3 is given with its conserved first and last residue. A D gene is named only where the DNA matches it firmly. Expanded clones are given a class, and other clones once, few, many or no size at all.

v_gene	d_gene	j_gene	abundance	CDR3aa	CDR3nt
TRBV20-1	-	TRBJ2-4	few	CSASGQILAKNIQYF	TGCAGTGCTAGCGGACAGATACTAGCCAAAAACATTCAGTACTTC
TRBV4-1	-	TRBJ2-7	few	CASSQDLTLTYEQYF	TGCGCCAGCAGCCAAGATTTGACCTTAACCTACGAGCAGTACTTC
TRBV6-1	-	TRBJ1-2	-	CASSESQGYYYGYTF	TGTGCCAGCAGTGAATCTCAGGGGTACTACTATGGCTACACCTTC
TRBV28	-	TRBJ1-4	-	CASHRTDHEKLFF	TGTGCCAGCCACAGGACAGATCATGAAAAACTGTTTTTT
TRBV20-1	TRBD1	TRBJ2-7	-	CSARATRDRVDEQYF	TGCAGTGCTAGAGCCACCCGGGACAGGGTAGACGAGCAGTACTTC
TRBV10-3	TRBD1	TRBJ2-3	-	CAISRDRPTDTQYF	TGTGCCATCAGCCGGGACAGGCCCACAGATACGCAGTATTTT
TRBV27	-	TRBJ2-3	-	CASSLGQIRDTQYF	TGTGCCAGCAGTTTAGGGCAGATCCGAGATACGCAGTATTTT
TRBV9	-	TRBJ1-1	-	CASSVARGTEAFF	TGTGCCAGCAGCGTGGCGCGTGGCACTGAAGCTTTCTTT
TRBV11-2	-	TRBJ2-7	-	CASSLAYGTYEQYF	TGTGCCAGCAGCTTAGCGTACGGAACCTACGAGCAGTACTTC
TRBV4-1	TRBD2	TRBJ2-7	-	CASSPLADTYEQYF	TGCGCCAGCAGCCCTCTAGCGGATACCTACGAGCAGTACTTC
TRBV24-1	-	TRBJ2-5	few	CATSDPQGKYQETQYF	TGTGCCACCAGTGATCCGCAGGGAAAGTACCAAGAGACCCAGTACTTC
TRBV20-1	-	TRBJ2-5	-	CSAPDPGRETQYF	TGCAGTGCGCCCGACCCGGGGAGAGAGACCCAGTACTTC
TRBV4-1	-	TRBJ2-7	-	CASSQRGRAYEQYF	TGCGCCAGCAGCCAACGGGGCAGAGCTTACGAGCAGTACTTC
TRBV28	TRBD1	TRBJ2-6	-	CASIPGGGSGANVLTF	TGTGCCAGCATTCCAGGGGGCGGGTCTGGGGCCAACGTCCTGACTTTC
TRBV6-5	-	TRBJ2-1	-	CATTPGSEKQFF	TGTGCCACTACGCCAGGGTCAGAAAAGCAGTTCTTC
TRBV6-6	-	TRBJ2-5	-	CASRFSGQETQYF	TGTGCCAGCAGATTTAGCGGCCAAGAGACCCAGTACTTC
TRBV4-3	TRBD1	TRBJ2-2	few	CASSRRDRGAGELFF	TGCGCCAGCAGCCGTCGGGACAGGGGGGCCGGGGAGCTGTTTTTT
TRBV27	TRBD1	TRBJ1-4	-	CASSGLTGDEKLFF	TGTGCCAGCAGTGGCCTCACAGGGGATGAAAAACTGTTTTTT
TRBV27	-	TRBJ2-7	few	CASSPDAGPYEQYF	TGTGCCAGCAGCCCGGATGCGGGCCCCTACGAGCAGTACTTC
TRBV5-1	-	TRBJ2-7	-	CASSFTGGVDEQYF	TGCGCCAGCAGCTTTACAGGGGGGGTGGACGAGCAGTACTTC
TRBV4-2	TRBD2	TRBJ2-3	-	CASSLSPGLASISTDTQYF	TGTGCCAGCAGCCTTTCGCCGGGACTAGCGTCTATTAGCACAGATACGCAGTATTTT
TRBV10-3	-	TRBJ1-2	few	CAISDNRADYGYTF	TGTGCCATCAGTGATAACAGGGCGGACTATGGCTACACCTTC
TRBV7-2	-	TRBJ2-5	few	CASSLVWGQETQYF	TGTGCCAGCAGCTTAGTCTGGGGGCAAGAGACCCAGTACTTC
TRBV20-1	TRBD1	TRBJ2-4	-	CSAILGTGGGLEQYF	TGCAGTGCTATTCTCGGGACAGGGGGGGGGTTGGAGCAGTACTTC
TRBV4-2	TRBD2	TRBJ2-7	-	CASSQKGLAPYAQYF	TGTGCCAGCAGCCAAAAAGGACTAGCCCCCTACGCGCAGTACTTC
TRBV20-1	-	TRBJ1-2	once	CSASWGTFWGYTF	TGCAGTGCTAGTTGGGGGACCTTCTGGGGCTACACCTTC
TRBV20-1	TRBD2	TRBJ2-3	-	CSSPTSGRIGDTQYF	TGCAGCTCCCCAACTAGCGGGAGAATCGGAGATACGCAGTATTTT
TRBV27	-	TRBJ2-3	-	CASSSQGFSTDTQYF	TGTGCCAGCAGTTCCCAGGGTTTTAGCACAGATACGCAGTATTTT
TRBV6-2/TRBV6-3	TRBD1	TRBJ1-5	-	CASSGQANQPQHF	TGTGCCAGCAGTGGACAGGCTAATCAGCCCCAGCATTTT
TRBV15	-	TRBJ2-3	few	CATSPLGVTDTQYF	TGTGCCACCAGCCCACTCGGGGTAACAGATACGCAGTATTTT
TRBV10-3	-	TRBJ2-1	-	CAISENSGREQFF	TGTGCCATCAGTGAGAATTCCGGCCGTGAGCAGTTCTTC
TRBV6-2/TRBV6-3	-	TRBJ2-7	-	CASSYNPAYEQYF	TGTGCCAGCAGTTACAACCCTGCTTACGAGCAGTACTTC
TRBV2	-	TRBJ1-1	-	CAPWGGGTEAFF	TGTGCCCCGTGGGGGGGTGGCACTGAAGCTTTCTTT
TRBV6-1	TRBD1	TRBJ2-5	-	CASTISTGGVETQYF	TGTGCCAGCACCATATCAACAGGGGGCGTAGAGACCCAGTACTTC
TRBV5-5	-	TRBJ1-1	-	CASSRTSVSPGTEAFF	TGTGCCAGCAGCCGGACTTCGGTGAGCCCGGGGACTGAAGCTTTCTTT
TRBV29-1	-	TRBJ1-2	-	CSVQTGPAGYGYTF	TGCAGCGTCCAGACAGGCCCAGCAGGCTATGGCTACACCTTC
TRBV7-2	TRBD2	TRBJ2-7	once	CASSYSGNLAYEQYF	TGTGCCAGCAGCTATAGCGGGAACTTGGCCTACGAGCAGTACTTC
TRBV4-1	TRBD2	TRBJ2-1	-	CASSQGGGRYVNEQFF	TGCGCCAGCAGCCAAGGGGGCGGGAGGTACGTGAATGAGCAGTTCTTC
TRBV27	-	TRBJ2-7	-	CASSLTPGSSYNEQYF	TGTGCCAGCAGTTTGACTCCAGGGAGCTCCTACAATGAGCAGTACTTC
TRBV11-2	TRBD1	TRBJ1-1	few	CASSLGDRVITEAFF	TGTGCCAGCAGCTTAGGGGACAGGGTGATCACTGAAGCTTTCTTT
TRBV9	-	TRBJ2-2	-	CASSVDGTNTGELFF	TGTGCCAGCAGCGTAGACGGAACGAACACCGGGGAGCTGTTTTTT
TRBV7-9	-	TRBJ1-5	many	CASSLGLNQPQHF	TGTGCCAGCAGCTTGGGATTGAATCAGCCCCAGCATTTT
TRBV4-3	TRBD2	TRBJ2-1	-	CASSHTSGGYNEQFF	TGCGCCAGCAGCCATACTAGCGGGGGGTACAATGAGCAGTTCTTC
TRBV12-3/TRBV12-4	-	TRBJ2-6	-	CASSYRQAGANVLTF	TGTGCCAGCAGTTACCGACAGGCTGGGGCCAACGTCCTGACTTTC
TRBV29-1	-	TRBJ1-1	-	CSVKTGNTEAFF	TGCAGCGTCAAGACAGGGAACACTGAAGCTTTCTTT
TRBV9	-	TRBJ2-7	-	CASSVGITNEQYF	TGTGCCAGCAGCGTAGGTATTACGAACGAGCAGTACTTC
TRBV12-3/TRBV12-4	-	TRBJ2-7	-	CASSLLVGGANYEQYF	TGTGCCAGCAGTTTATTAGTTGGGGGTGCTAACTACGAGCAGTACTTC
TRBV20-1	-	TRBJ2-5	few	CSARGQGHSETQYF	TGCAGTGCTCGCGGGCAGGGACACTCAGAGACCCAGTACTTC
TRBV4-1	-	TRBJ2-7	-	CASSQESQVYEQYF	TGCGCCAGCAGCCAAGAGAGTCAAGTTTACGAGCAGTACTTC
TRBV6-2/TRBV6-3	-	TRBJ2-2	-	CASSYSSGTGELFF	TGTGCCAGCAGTTACTCGAGTGGCACCGGGGAGCTGTTTTTT
TRBV7-2	-	TRBJ1-6	-	CASSLAGITDSPLHF	TGTGCCAGCAGCTTAGCGGGGATTACAGATTCACCCCTCCACTTT
TRBV3-1	TRBD2	TRBJ2-3	-	CASSQRTSGRLYLTDTQYF	TGTGCCAGCAGCCAGCGGACTAGCGGACGACTCTACCTCACAGATACGCAGTATTTT
TRBV4-3	-	TRBJ2-7	-	CASSQERTPAYEQYF	TGCGCCAGCAGCCAAGAAAGGACGCCAGCCTACGAGCAGTACTTC